The 17 T cell receptor beta chains reported below all come from one sample, sequenced in a study of T cell changes during pregnancy in multiple sclerosis (dated by TCRdb to 2018 to 2020). Library generation was performed with the immunoSEQ multiplex PCR assay. As stored in TCRdb, this immuneACCESS dataset retains in-frame rearrangements with V and J assigned. A fraction of the clones does not appear; measured against another copy, unresolved V genes explain less than half of the discrepancy, and the remainder lacks a known reason. For this sample there are 66,000 or so clones; around 90% appear just once. The ten largest make up approximately 1% of the sample. This material consisted of peripheral blood, taken in the first trimester of pregnancy. These receptors were taken from a female donor in good health, enrolled as a control in a pregnancy study.

The chain joins TRBV30 to TRBJ1-3; 7 bases fit TRBD1. Germline assignment: CDR1 GTSNPN and CDR2 SVGIG (reference sequence). There are 15 residues in the CDR3. The V gene end was trimmed by 2 bases and the J gene end by 7 bases; junction bases not matched to a gene: 11. As DNA, the CDR3 is TGTGCCTGGAGTAAGTTCGAGGGGGCGAGGAACACCATATATTTT. It translates to CAWSKFEGARNTIYF.

This clone has a single count. Other DNA variants within this sample encode the same CDR3. V gene TRBV20-1 combines with J gene TRBJ1-2; the D is unclear. The germline CDR1 and CDR2 sequences are DFQATT and SNEGSKA (reference sequence). V was pared by 0 bases and J by 4 bases, with 3 bases between. The CDR3 is 11 residues long. Here the CDR3 reads CSARDSYGYTF. DNA for the CDR3: TGCAGTGCTAGAGACAGCTATGGCTACACCTTC.

The rearrangement uses TRBV4-2 and TRBJ2-7; possibly TRBD2 for D (7 bases). The V end was cut by 1 base, the J end by 10 bases, with 26 bases between. The CDR3 has 17 residues. Germline CDR1 is LGHNA and CDR2 is YNFKEQ. CDR3 protein: CASSQGGGGAGRLPQYF. In DNA form, the CDR3 reads TGTGCCAGCAGCCAAGGGGGAGGGGGGGCTGGCCGCCTTCCTCAGTACTTC.

The chain recombines TRBV15 with TRBJ1-2, with TRBD1 matching 7 bases. The CDR3 spans 14 residues. Per germline, CDR1 LNHNV and CDR2 YYDKDF (reference sequence). V trimming: 0 bases; J trimming: 4 bases; junction bases outside the gene matches: 2. The CDR3, as DNA: TGTGCCACCAGCAGAGAGGACAGGTTCTATGGCTACACCTTC. Translation: CATSREDRFYGYTF. Filled out from reference TRBV15 and TRBJ1-2, the complete variable domain reads DAMVIQNPRYQVTQFGKPVTLSCSQTLNHNVMYWYQQKSSQAPKLLFHYYDKDFNNEADTPDNFQSRRPNTSFCFLDIRSPGLGDTAMYLCATSREDRFYGYTFGSGTRLTVV.

This chain links TRBV10-3 with TRBJ1-5; no definite D call. V gave up 6 bases and J gave up 2 bases, with 11 bases separating them. The CDR3 covers 14 residues. Germline values: CDR1 ENHRY, CDR2 SYGVKD. This CDR3 reads CAISPGIGNQPQHF. CDR3 DNA: TGTGCCATCAGCCCGGGTATCGGCAATCAGCCCCAGCATTTT.

This rearrangement joins TRBV15 to TRBJ1-1, with 7 bases lining up with TRBD1. This CDR3 is built from 14 residues. The V gene end was trimmed by 3 bases and the J gene end by 1 base; junction bases not matched to a gene: 2. Germline CDR1 reads LNHNV; CDR2 reads YYDKDF (reference sequence). The CDR3 protein is CATSRDRSNTEAFF. CDR3 nucleotide sequence: TGTGCCACCAGCAGGGACAGGTCGAACACTGAAGCTTTCTTT.

V and J are TRBV4-3 and TRBJ2-2, with TRBD1 matching 9 bases. CDR1 is LGHNA and CDR2 is YSLEER in the germline V gene. This CDR3 is built from 18 residues. Germline trimming cut 1 base from V and 5 bases from J; bases unmatched to any gene: 11. The DNA of the CDR3 is TGCGCCAGCAGCCAAGGCCTGACCGGGACAGGGCGGACCGGGGAGCTGTTTTTT. Encoded protein: CASSQGLTGTGRTGELFF.

Here the CDR3 DNA reads TGTGCCAGCAGCCTACCCGGGAGGATAAACTATGGCTACACCTTC. As protein: CASSLPGRINYGYTF. This sequence joins TRBV7-9 and TRBJ1-2; D gene unclear. V dropped 5 bases and J dropped 2 bases, with 15 bases sitting between them. The CDR3 covers 15 residues. Looked up from germline, CDR1 is SEHNR and CDR2 is FQNEAQ (reference sequence).

J is TRBJ1-3 and V is TRBV4-1; TRBD1 aligns across 7 bases. The germline CDR1 and CDR2 sequences are MGHRA and YSYEKL. The CDR3 has 16 residues. The J segment lost 0 bases and the V segment lost 5 bases, leaving 7 bases of the junction unmatched. The CDR3 nucleotides read TGCGCCAGCAGCGCCTCGGGACAGATCTCTGGAAACACCATATATTTT. It translates to CASSASGQISGNTIYF.

The CDR3 nucleotides read TGTGCCAGCAGCGCCGGACAGGGGGCCTACGAGCAGTACTTC. Translated, it gives CASSAGQGAYEQYF. The genes are TRBV5-6 and TRBJ2-7; 10 positions agree with TRBD1. V dropped 4 bases and J dropped 2; count of bases not matched to a gene: 3. This CDR3 is built from 14 residues. In germline, CDR1 is SGHDT, CDR2 YYEEEE.

To note about this clone: Germline is not matched at one junction end, which may reflect a read error. This chain links TRBV2 with TRBJ2-2; 12 positions match TRBD2. The CDR3 is 16 residues long. CDR1 SNHLY and CDR2 FYNNEI come from the germline V gene. The CDR3: CASREGLAGYTGELFF. The CDR3 DNA sequence: TGTGCCAGCAGAGAAGGACTAGCGGGATATACCGGGGAGCTGTTTTTT. The whole variable domain, remainder taken from reference TRBV2 and TRBJ2-2, is EPEVTQTPSHQVTQMGQEVILRCVPISNHLYFYWYRQILGQKVEFLVSFYNNEISEKSEIFDDQFSVERPDGSNFTLKIRSTKLEDSAMYFCASREGLAGYTGELFFGEGSRLTVL.

This chain joins TRBV7-3 and TRBJ2-3, with 9 positions matching TRBD2. Losses at the gene ends were 2 bases for V and 7 bases for J; bases not matched to a gene: 7. The germline V gene encodes CDR1 SGHTA and CDR2 FQGTGA. CDR3 size: 15 residues. The CDR3 DNA is TGTGCCAGCAGCTTAGAGGCGGGGGGGCCTTATACGCAGTATTTT. Amino acid sequence: CASSLEAGGPYTQYF.

The chain uses TRBV15 and TRBJ1-4; D might be TRBD1 (5 bases). Germline V gives CDR1 LNHNV, CDR2 YYDKDF (reference sequence). The CDR3 has 18 residues. V was shortened by 3 bases and J by 0 bases, with 17 bases between the two germline ends. CDR3 in DNA: TGTGCCACCAGCAGGGACCCTGCGGGAGGGGCAACTAATGAAAAACTGTTTTTT. This gives the protein CATSRDPAGGATNEKLFF.

The genes are TRBV20-1 and TRBJ2-3; 8 bases align to TRBD1. CDR1 is DFQATT, CDR2 SNEGSKA, per germline (reference sequence). Trimming took 5 bases from V and 9 from J; bases not matched to a gene: 4. The CDR3 contains 11 residues. CDR3 nucleotide sequence: TGCAGTGCTCAGGACAGGGAGACGCAGTATTTT. This sequence encodes CSAQDRETQYF.

V and J are TRBV9 and TRBJ2-2; 9 bases are a match to TRBD1. Losses at the gene ends were 4 bases for V and 1 base for J; bases not matched to a gene: 5. Germline V gene lookup returns CDR1 SGDLS and CDR2 YYNGEE. This CDR3 is built from 16 residues. This CDR3 reads CASSLNRGQNTGELFF. CDR3 nucleotides: TGTGCCAGCAGCCTTAACAGGGGGCAGAACACCGGGGAGCTGTTTTTT. Drawing the rest from reference TRBV9 and TRBJ2-2, the complete variable domain is DSGVTQTPKHLITATGQRVTLRCSPRSGDLSVYWYQQSLDQGLQFLIQYYNGEERAKGNILERFSAQQFPDLHSELNLSSLELGDSALYFCASSLNRGQNTGELFFGEGSRLTVL.

This chain joins TRBV13 and TRBJ2-1, with D possibly being TRBD2 (5 bases). V lost 5 bases, J lost 0 bases, and 8 bases lay in between. Germline-derived CDR1 and CDR2 are PRHDT and FYEKMQ (reference sequence). The CDR3 length is 14 residues. Here the CDR3 reads CASSDGSSYNEQFF. CDR3 DNA: TGTGCCAGCAGCGATGGGAGCTCCTACAATGAGCAGTTCTTC. The entire variable domain, with the rest obtained from reference TRBV13 and TRBJ2-1, is as follows: AAGVIQSPRHLIKEKRETATLKCYPIPRHDTVYWYQQGPGQDPQFLISFYEKMQSDKGSIPDRFSAQQFSDYHSELNMSSLELGDSALYFCASSDGSSYNEQFFGPGTRLTVL.

The gene calls are TRBV6-4 and TRBJ1-1; a possible D gene is TRBD1 (5 bases). This CDR3 region has 13 residues. CDR1 is MRHNA and CDR2 is SNTAGT in the germline V gene. V dropped 7 bases and J dropped 6 bases, with 15 bases sitting between them. CDR3 sequence reads: CASTGGGWAEAFF. In nucleotides, the CDR3 is TGTGCCAGCACTGGGGGAGGGTGGGCTGAAGCTTTCTTT.